The rows below give T cell receptor beta chains drawn from one sample of a study of Graves' ophthalmopathy and Graves' hyperthyroidism. TCRdb reanalysed the multiplex PCR reads using MiXCR and keeps one entry per CDR3 protein. The sample lists around 660,000 distinct CDR3 sequences, roughly 39% seen once, with 3.3% in the top ten. Sequencing input: peripheral blood. The source of these receptors is an adult man with Graves' ophthalmopathy. Both conserved end residues are part of each CDR3. The D gene is left open where the match is weak. Clone sizes are given selectively: once, few, many, or a class where the clone is expanded.

NA TRBJ2-7 NA TRBV25-1 TGTGCCAGCTCACCACGGGCGAGACAGGCGACCTACGAGCAGTACTTC CASSPRARQATYEQYF
NA TRBJ1-4 NA TRBV6-1 TGTGCCGGCAGTGAATTTGGAGAAAAACTGTTTTTT CAGSEFGEKLFF
TRBD1 TRBJ2-2 NA TRBV7-2 TGTGCCAGCAGCTTAGGGGCTTTGGACAGGGACAATTCGAACACCGGGGAGCTGTTTTTT CASSLGALDRDNSNTGELFF
NA TRBJ2-7 few TRBV7-2 TGTGCCTGGAGTGTAGACGTCAACGAGCAGTACTTC CAWSVDVNEQYF
NA TRBJ2-5 many TRBV5-5 TGTGCCAGCAGCTCGAACGGGGCCGCCGAAGAGACCCAGTACTTC CASSSNGAAEETQYF
NA TRBJ1-5 many TRBV5-1 TGCGCCAGCAGCTTGGAGGGCAGGGGAGGCAATCAGCCCCAGCATTTT CASSLEGRGGNQPQHF
NA TRBJ1-1 NA TRBV6-2/TRBV6-3 TGTGCCAGCAGATTAGGGCAAATGGGCACTGAAGCCTTCTTT CASRLGQMGTEAFF
NA TRBJ1-1 NA TRBV6-2/TRBV6-3 TGTGCCAGCAGTCTCGGTGAGCCACTCGCAGCTTTCTTT CASSLGEPLAAFF
NA TRBJ2-5 many TRBV24-1 TGTGCCACCTCCGGAGGATGGCCAGAGACCCAGTACTTC CATSGGWPETQYF
TRBD1 TRBJ1-2 NA TRBV29-1 TGCAGCGTTGAAGTCCAGACAGGGGCCACTGGCTACACCTTC CSVEVQTGATGYTF
TRBD2 TRBJ2-2 many TRBV9 TGTGCCAGCAGCGTAGTGGGAGGGTCTACCGGGGAGCTGTTTTTT CASSVVGGSTGELFF
TRBD1 TRBJ2-7 few TRBV14 TGTGCCAGCTCAGCATCCCGGGACAGCTACTACGAGCAGTACTTC CASSASRDSYYEQYF
NA TRBJ1-1 few TRBV6-5 TGTGCCAGCAGTTACTCGGCAAACGTGAACACTGAAGCTTTCTTT CASSYSANVNTEAFF
NA TRBJ2-7 few TRBV27 TGTGCCAGCAGAAATTACCCCTCCTACGAGCAGTACTTC CASRNYPSYEQYF
TRBD1 TRBJ2-5 NA TRBV7-2 TGTGCCAGCAGCTTAGCTGGACAGGGGGGGCGGGCCCAGTACTTC CASSLAGQGGRAQYF
TRBD1 TRBJ1-2 few TRBV5-1 TGCGCCAGCAGCGCGCGGACAGGGGGGGACTATGGCTACACCTTC CASSARTGGDYGYTF
TRBD1 TRBJ1-2 few TRBV3-1 TGTGCCAGCAGCCAAGTTGACAGGGCCCACTATGGCTACACCTTC CASSQVDRAHYGYTF
NA TRBJ2-3 NA TRBV24-1 TGTGCCACCAGTGCCTGGACGACAGGAGGTGGGACGGATACGCAGTATTTT CATSAWTTGGGTDTQYF
NA TRBJ2-5 NA TRBV2 TGTGCCAGCAGTTTTTCAGGGGCCGGGTCTGAGACCCAGTACTTC CASSFSGAGSETQYF
TRBD2 TRBJ2-5 NA TRBV7-3 TGTACCAGCAGCTTATCCGGGACTAAGAGAGAGATCCAGTACTTC CTSSLSGTKREIQYF
TRBD1 TRBJ1-2 NA TRBV15 TGTGCCACCAGCAGGGGACAGGGACGTAACTATGGCTACACCTTC CATSRGQGRNYGYTF
NA TRBJ1-2 NA TRBV27 TGTGCCAGCAGTTCCCTCCGCCCTAACTATGGCTACACCTTC CASSSLRPNYGYTF
NA TRBJ1-2 few TRBV6-5 TGTGCCAGCAGTGAAGCGCCAGGGTATGGCTACACCTTC CASSEAPGYGYTF
NA TRBJ2-5 many TRBV10-3 TGTGCCATCAGTGATCGGAGGGGAAGAGAGACCCAGTACTTC CAISDRRGRETQYF
TRBD2 TRBJ2-5 many TRBV5-1 TGCGCCAGCGCTATGACTAGCGGCCACCAAGAGACCCAGTACTTC CASAMTSGHQETQYF
NA TRBJ2-2 NA TRBV6-5 TGTGCCACTCAATCGAACACCGGGGAGCTGTTTTTT CATQSNTGELFF
NA TRBJ2-7 few TRBV12-3/TRBV12-4 TGTGCCAGCAGTTTCTTGGCGGGACGAGGGTTCGAGCAGTACTTC CASSFLAGRGFEQYF
NA TRBJ2-2 few TRBV19 TGTGCCAGTAGAAAAGAGGCCGCGAACACCGGGGAGCTGTTTTTT CASRKEAANTGELFF
NA TRBJ1-1 many TRBV7-3 TGTGCCAGCAGCACCACCGGGACCGTACCGGAAGCTTTCTTT CASSTTGTVPEAFF
TRBD1 TRBJ2-7 NA TRBV7-8 TGTGCCAGCAGCTTAGTAGTTCATACAGGGGCCGACGAGCAGTACTTC CASSLVVHTGADEQYF
NA TRBJ2-5 NA TRBV2 TGTGCCAGCAGTGCTCAGCACAATCAGCCCCAGTACTTC CASSAQHNQPQYF
NA TRBJ1-2 NA TRBV29-1 TGCAGCGTTGATGGGCAGGAGGGCTATGGCTACACCTTC CSVDGQEGYGYTF
NA TRBJ1-3 many TRBV24-1 TGTGCCACCCCCGATATGGGAGACACCATATATTTT CATPDMGDTIYF
TRBD1 TRBJ1-5 NA TRBV11-1 TGTGCCAGCAGCGCATTGACAGGGGGGATTGGGCAGCCCCAGCATTTT CASSALTGGIGQPQHF
TRBD1 TRBJ1-1 NA TRBV20-1 TGCAGTGCTAGAGCGAACCCAGGGGGCTTCACTGAAGCTTTCTTT CSARANPGGFTEAFF
NA TRBJ1-5 many TRBV2 TGTGCCAGCCGTGACCAAACCTGGGGGCCCCAGCATTTT CASRDQTWGPQHF
TRBD1 TRBJ1-1 many TRBV20-1 TGCAGTGCGAACAGGGGGAACACTGAAGCTTTCTTT CSANRGNTEAFF
NA TRBJ1-3 many TRBV19 TGTGCCAGTAGCCGCCTCGAGAGCTCTGGAAACACCATATATTTT CASSRLESSGNTIYF
NA TRBJ1-1 many TRBV14 TGTGCCAGCAGCCAGGCCGGGACGGTGAACACTGAAGCTTTCTTT CASSQAGTVNTEAFF
TRBD2 TRBJ2-7 NA TRBV5-1 TGCGCCAGCAGCCCCAGGACTAGCGGGGGGGCCCGCTCCTACGAGCAGTACTTC CASSPRTSGGARSYEQYF
NA TRBJ2-2 many TRBV7-9 TGTGCCAGCAGCCCCTTACAGGCCGGGGAGCTGTTTTTT CASSPLQAGELFF
NA TRBJ1-4 few TRBV7-9 TGTGCCAGCAGCTCCCGTCTTGAGGCAACTAATGAAAAACTGTTTTTT CASSSRLEATNEKLFF
TRBD2 TRBJ2-5 few TRBV6-5 TGTGCCAGCAATCAGGGGGTTCTAGCGGGGGATCCGGAGACCCAGTACTTC CASNQGVLAGDPETQYF
TRBD1 TRBJ2-7 few TRBV19 TGTGCCAGTAGTCAACGGACAGGCTACGAGCAGTACTTC CASSQRTGYEQYF
NA TRBJ2-3 NA TRBV5-4 TGTGCCAGCGGAGAGACAGATACGCAGTATTTT CASGETDTQYF
NA TRBJ1-5 many TRBV10-2 TGCGCCAGCAGTGATTTGGGGACAAGCAATCAGCCCCAGCATTTT CASSDLGTSNQPQHF
TRBD1 TRBJ2-6 NA TRBV7-8 TGTGCCAGCAGCGTTCCCGAGGTGTGGGACAGGGGAGCTGGGGCCAACGTCCTGACTTTC CASSVPEVWDRGAGANVLTF
TRBD2 TRBJ2-7 many TRBV4-3 TGCGCCAGCAGCCAAGTTCGCGGGGGAACCTACGAGCAGTACTTC CASSQVRGGTYEQYF
NA TRBJ2-2 NA TRBV2 TGTGCCAGCAGTGAGGTTTCGACCAGGGGGCTGTTTTTT CASSEVSTRGLFF
NA TRBJ1-2 many TRBV5-4 TGTGCCAGCACCGGAAGAGGGGTGGGCTATGGCTACACCTTC CASTGRGVGYGYTF
NA TRBJ2-7 NA TRBV7-6 TGTGCCAGCAGCTCAGAGGTAGCGGCACTTGCCTACGAGCAGTACTTC CASSSEVAALAYEQYF
NA TRBJ1-1 many TRBV20-1 TGCAGTGCTAGAGACCTGACAGCGGCTGAAGCTTTCTTT CSARDLTAAEAFF
TRBD1 TRBJ2-5 NA TRBV7-9 TGTGCCAGCAGCCAAGGACAGGGGGCTGCGGGAGAGTACCAAGAGACCCAGTACTTC CASSQGQGAAGEYQETQYF
TRBD1 TRBJ2-7 many TRBV29-1 TGCAGCGTTGCCCCGGACAGGAGCTCCTACGAGCAGTACTTC CSVAPDRSSYEQYF
TRBD2 TRBJ2-7 NA TRBV29-1 TGCAGCACATACGTAGCGGGACCCTACGAGCAGTACTTC CSTYVAGPYEQYF